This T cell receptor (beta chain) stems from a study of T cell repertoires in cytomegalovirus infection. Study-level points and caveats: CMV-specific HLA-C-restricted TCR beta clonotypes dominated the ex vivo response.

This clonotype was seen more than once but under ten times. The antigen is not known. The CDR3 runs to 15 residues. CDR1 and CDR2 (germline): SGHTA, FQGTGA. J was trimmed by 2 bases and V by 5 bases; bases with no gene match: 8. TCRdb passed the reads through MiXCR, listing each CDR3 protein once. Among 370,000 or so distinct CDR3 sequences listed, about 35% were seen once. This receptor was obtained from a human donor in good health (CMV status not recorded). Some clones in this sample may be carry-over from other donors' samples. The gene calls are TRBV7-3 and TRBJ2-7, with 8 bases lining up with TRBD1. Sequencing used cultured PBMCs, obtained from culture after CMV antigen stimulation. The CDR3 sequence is CASSAGPDRAYEQYF. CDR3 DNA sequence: TGTGCCAGCAGCGCCGGCCCGGACAGGGCCTACGAGCAGTACTTC.